This TCR beta chain was recorded in a study of post-analysis software for immune sequencing data. Study at large: The disease courses covered relapsing-remitting, secondary progressive and progressive-relapsing multiple sclerosis.

As for this clonotype: The antigen remains unidentified.

This CDR3 contains 15 residues. Germline V gene lookup returns CDR1 SGHRS and CDR2 YFSETQ. Trimming removed 4 bases at V and 2 bases at J, with 14 bases between. Whole-study findings and limits: About five TRBV segments, including TRBV5-6, TRBV5-1 and TRBV20-1, were more frequent in patients than controls. Multiple sclerosis patients had significantly lower normalized Chao1 diversity than controls.

Unique molecular identifiers featured in each of the TCR beta cDNA libraries. A single record per CDR3 protein comes from TCRdb applying MiXCR to the PCR reads. The sample shows 750,000 to 950,000 distinct CDR3 sequences, around 53% of them seen only once. The chain links TRBV5-1 to TRBJ2-3, with a tentative D call TRBD1 (6 bases). The receptor was derived from a girl aged 10-17 years with multiple sclerosis. The sequenced sample was blood. This CDR3 is CASSTRTANTDTQYF. CDR3 sequence (DNA): TGCGCCAGCAGCACTCGGACAGCGAACACAGATACGCAGTATTTT.